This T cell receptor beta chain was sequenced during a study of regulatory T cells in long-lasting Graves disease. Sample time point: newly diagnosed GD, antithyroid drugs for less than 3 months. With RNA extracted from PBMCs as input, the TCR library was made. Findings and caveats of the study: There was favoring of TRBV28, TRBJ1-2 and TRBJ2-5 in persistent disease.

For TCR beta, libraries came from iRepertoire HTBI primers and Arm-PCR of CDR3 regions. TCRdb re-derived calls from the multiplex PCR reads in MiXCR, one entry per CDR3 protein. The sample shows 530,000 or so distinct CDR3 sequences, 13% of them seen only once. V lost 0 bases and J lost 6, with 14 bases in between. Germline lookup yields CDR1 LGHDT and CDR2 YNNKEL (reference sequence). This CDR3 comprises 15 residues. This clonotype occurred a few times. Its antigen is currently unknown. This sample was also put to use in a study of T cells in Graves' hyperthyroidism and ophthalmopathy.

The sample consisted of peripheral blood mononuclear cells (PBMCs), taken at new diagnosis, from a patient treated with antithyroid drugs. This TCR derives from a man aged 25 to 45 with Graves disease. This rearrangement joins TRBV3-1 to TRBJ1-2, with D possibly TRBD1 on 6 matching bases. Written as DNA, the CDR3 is TGTGCCAGCAGCCAAGAGTCGGGGGGGGCCGATGGCTACACCTTC. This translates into CASSQESGGADGYTF.